The TCR beta chain described here comes from a study of blood T cell repertoires in COVID-19. Trimming took 5 bases from V and 4 from J, leaving 10 bases between them. Germline V gene sequence: CDR1 LNHDA, CDR2 SQIVND (reference sequence). This CDR3 spans 13 amino acids. TCRdb's table, derived via immunoSEQ multiplex PCR, lists solely in-frame clones and lacks some. Among under 150,000 clones listed, roughly nine tenths were seen once. The source material was peripheral blood. The receptor comes from a woman between 55 and 75 years old with active COVID-19. The chain has TRBV19 and TRBJ2-3; tentative D call: TRBD2 (5 bases). CDR3 nucleotide sequence: TGTGCCAGTAGTCTGACACTAGCAGATACGCAGTATTTT. This encodes CASSLTLADTQYF.